This TCR beta chain came from a study of cytomegalovirus exposure and HLA in healthy donors. Study observations and caveats: Subsequent analysis showed first-cohort TCR clusters tending to co-occur in some 120 validation repertoires.

Some clones are missing from TCRdb's copy, which holds only in-frame ones; the method was immunoSEQ multiplex PCR. The sample shows tens of thousands of clones, roughly 94% of them seen only once. The CDR3 loop spans 15 amino acids. J gave up 4 bases and V 1 base, and 6 bases lay outside the gene matches. Germline loops: CDR1 SQVTM, CDR2 ANQGSEA. A word on this clone: The antigen remains unidentified.

Sequenced: PBMCs. The rearrangement links TRBV29-1 to TRBJ2-7; 11 bases map to TRBD2. The origin of this receptor is a young man in good health and CMV-seropositive. CDR3 DNA sequence: TGCAGCGTTGAAGTGCGACTAGCGGGGCGGTACGAGCAGTACTTC. Residues: CSVEVRLAGRYEQYF.